Listed here is a single T cell receptor beta chain. TCRdb keeps only in-frame clones here, not all; method: immunoSEQ multiplex PCR. The data contain 250,000 or so clones, 82% of them seen just once; the ten biggest clones take up 4.7%. This sample is part of a study of blood T cell repertoires in COVID-19. The length of the CDR3 is 16 residues. Germline loops: CDR1 MGHRA, CDR2 YSYEKL. V shed 1 base and J 6 bases; nucleotides not matched to a gene: 11. The source of this sequence is a woman in her 70s with acute or convalescent COVID-19. Sequenced input: peripheral blood. The chain carries TRBV4-1 and TRBJ1-1, with 7 bases lining up with TRBD1. CDR3 nucleotide sequence: TGCGCCAGCAGCCAAGGAGTTAGTGTAGGGGGCCCTGAAGCTTTCTTT. Translating gives CASSQGVSVGGPEAFF.